This TCR beta chain was recorded in a study of OX40 agonist ivuxolimab in advanced cancers. Study summary: The dose-escalation group included hepatocellular carcinoma, melanoma, renal cell carcinoma and head and neck cancer. Checkpoint inhibitors had been given previously to approximately 41% of patients. Study conclusions and caveats: Not determined was the antigen specificity of the expanded peripheral T cells. People who partly responded at 0.1-3.0 mg/kg had some of the least clonal expansion seen.

Clones were sequenced by immunoSEQ multiplex PCR, and TCRdb holds only the in-frame ones, with some missing. The table records about 15,000 clones, 80% of them present only once. The length of the CDR3 is 13 residues. The V gene lost 3 bases and the J gene lost 2 bases, with 8 bases spanning the gap. Per the germline V gene, CDR1 is KGHSH and CDR2 is LQKENI. A note on this clone: The antigen is undetermined.

The sequence was obtained from an adult with an advanced solid tumor such as melanoma, head and neck, liver or kidney cancer. Here the sequenced sample was CD4+ or CD8+ T cells sorted from blood, taken in a trial of the OX40 agonist ivuxolimab. The chain carries TRBV18 and TRBJ2-7, with D maybe TRBD1 (6 bases). CDR3 loop: CASSPDSTYEQYF. CDR3 coding DNA: TGTGCCAGCTCACCGGACAGCACCTACGAGCAGTACTTC.